This entry features one T cell receptor (beta chain) sequence. This specimen belongs to a study of T cells in Graves' hyperthyroidism and ophthalmopathy. In the study overall: Peripheral blood collection took place at initial diagnosis, before any treatment.

The study left out patients who had uncontrolled infection, other autoimmune disease, pregnancy or lactation. Diagnoses were made from clinical symptoms, serum measures (thyroxine and TRAb), thyroid ultrasound and orbital computed tomography. Sample collection date corresponds to first hyperthyroidism diagnosis, prior to any ophthalmopathy symptoms. Germline-derived CDR1 and CDR2 are SGDLS and YYNGEE. The CDR3 has 19 residues. V lost 2 bases to trimming and J lost 5 bases; unmatched junction nucleotides: 18. What was amplified from RNA transcripts were TCR beta CDR3 regions. The HTBI primer set drove a first-round RT-PCR of the TCR CDR3. TCRdb used MiXCR to reprocess the multiplex PCR reads, holding one entry per CDR3 protein. Altogether about 350,000 distinct CDR3 sequences are present, about 18% being singletons, with the ten largest covering roughly a third.

This receptor was identified in a woman aged 25-40 years with Graves' hyperthyroidism that later progressed to Graves' ophthalmopathy. Source material: blood. The chain combines TRBV9 with TRBJ1-1, with 10 bases fitting TRBD1. The CDR3 DNA reads as TGTGCCAGCAGCGTCTTCATTCGAGACAGGGGGCCAGATTATACTGAAGCTTTCTTT. It translates to CASSVFIRDRGPDYTEAFF.